This T cell receptor beta chain was obtained from a study of T cells after somatic rescue of genetic block. From germline, CDR1 is MNHNS and CDR2 SASEGT. This CDR3 spans 14 amino acids. V was clipped by 8 bases and J by 3 bases; unmatched bases: 10. This table comes from immunoSEQ multiplex PCR, and its TCRdb copy is limited to in-frame clones, with some not included. In the table there are more than 9,500 clones, 78% of which are singletons. The sequence was obtained from a boy aged 5-17 years. This chain joins TRBV6-1 and TRBJ2-7; the match to TRBD1 covers 7 bases. Sequencing was carried out using peripheral blood mononuclear cells (PBMCs). CDR3 in DNA: TGTGCCAGCGGAAGACAGGGTCGGGACTACGAGCAGTACTTC. Protein: CASGRQGRDYEQYF.